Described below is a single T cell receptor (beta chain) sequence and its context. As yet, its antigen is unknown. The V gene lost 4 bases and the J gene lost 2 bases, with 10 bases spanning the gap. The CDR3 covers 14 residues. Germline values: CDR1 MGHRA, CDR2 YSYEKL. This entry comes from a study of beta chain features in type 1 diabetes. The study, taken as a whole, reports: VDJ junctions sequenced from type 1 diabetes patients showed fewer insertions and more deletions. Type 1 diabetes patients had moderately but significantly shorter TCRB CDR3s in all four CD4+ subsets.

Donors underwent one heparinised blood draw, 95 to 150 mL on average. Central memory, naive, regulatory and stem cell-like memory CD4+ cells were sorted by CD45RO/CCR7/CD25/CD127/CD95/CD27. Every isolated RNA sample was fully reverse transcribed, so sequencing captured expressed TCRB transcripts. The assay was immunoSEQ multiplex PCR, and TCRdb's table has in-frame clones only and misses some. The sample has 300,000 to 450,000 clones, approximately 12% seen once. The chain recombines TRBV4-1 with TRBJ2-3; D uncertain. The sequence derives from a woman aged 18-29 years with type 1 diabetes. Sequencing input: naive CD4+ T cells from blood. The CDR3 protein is CASSLVLLTDTQYF. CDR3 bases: TGCGCCAGCAGCCTAGTGTTGCTCACAGATACGCAGTATTTT.